This T cell receptor beta chain was identified during a study of post-analysis software for immune sequencing data. Study summary: The courses of disease that were included comprised relapsing-remitting, secondary progressive and progressive-relapsing multiple sclerosis.

With respect to this clonotype: What it binds is not known.

Germline lookup yields CDR1 SGHRS and CDR2 YFSETQ. This CDR3 is 13 amino acids long. Study outcomes and limitations: Significantly lower normalized Chao1 diversity was seen in multiple sclerosis patients than in controls. TRBV5-6, TRBV5-1 and TRBV20-1 were among a handful of TRBV segments more frequent in patients than controls.

Libraries were made from TCR beta cDNA, and they carried unique molecular identifiers. MiXCR was run by TCRdb on the PCR reads, yielding one entry per CDR3 protein. The data contain approximately 570,000 distinct CDR3 sequences, roughly 45% of them singletons. The material sequenced was blood. The chain has TRBV5-1 and TRBJ2-5; tentative D call: TRBD1 (5 bases). The end of the DNA aligns better with TRBJ2-7, so the J call may be wrong. The receptor's source is a girl aged 10 to 17 with multiple sclerosis. The CDR3 loop reads CASSTDTKDEQYF. CDR3 DNA: TGCGCCAGCAGCACGGACACAAAAGACGAGCAGTACTTC.